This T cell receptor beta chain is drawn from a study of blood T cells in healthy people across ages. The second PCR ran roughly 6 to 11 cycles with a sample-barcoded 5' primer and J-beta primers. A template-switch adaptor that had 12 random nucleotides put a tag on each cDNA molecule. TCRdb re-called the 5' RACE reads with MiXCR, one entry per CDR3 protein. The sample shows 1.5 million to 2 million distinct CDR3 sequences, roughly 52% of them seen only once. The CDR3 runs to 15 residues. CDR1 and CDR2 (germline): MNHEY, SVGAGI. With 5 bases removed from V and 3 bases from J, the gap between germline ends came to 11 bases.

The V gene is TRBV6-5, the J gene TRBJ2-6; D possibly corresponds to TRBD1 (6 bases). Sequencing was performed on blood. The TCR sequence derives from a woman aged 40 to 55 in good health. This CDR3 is CASSNQGIGANVLTF. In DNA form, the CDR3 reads TGTGCCAGCAGTAACCAGGGGATTGGGGCCAACGTCCTGACTTTC.